Following are 28 T cell receptor beta chains from one sample sequenced in a study of cytomegalovirus exposure and HLA in healthy donors. The PCR was carried out with 60 Vbeta primers and 13 Jbeta primers. Some clones are missing from TCRdb's copy, which holds only in-frame ones; the method was immunoSEQ multiplex PCR. The table lists about 150,000 clones, around 79% of them singletons. Sequences were obtained from PBMCs. Receptors were obtained from a woman aged 40 to 55 in good health and CMV-seronegative.

The rearrangement joins TRBV5-1 to TRBJ2-2, with 7 bases matching TRBD2. The CDR3 totals 15 residues. The ends lost 0 bases at V and 6 bases at J; junction bases unmatched: 5. The germline gives CDR1 SGHRS, CDR2 YFSETQ. The chain's CDR3 is CASSLVAGVSGELFF. The CDR3 DNA follows: TGCGCCAGCAGCTTGGTCGCGGGGGTATCCGGGGAGCTGTTTTTT.

The chain recombines TRBV18 with TRBJ2-5, with TRBD1 identical over 7 bases. The V segment lost 3 bases and the J segment 3 bases; nucleotides outside the gene matches: 4. The CDR3 is made up of 14 amino acids. Germline V gene sequence: CDR1 KGHSH, CDR2 LQKENI. This chain's CDR3 is CASSPGTEKETQYF. The CDR3 DNA sequence: TGTGCCAGCTCACCCGGGACAGAGAAAGAGACCCAGTACTTC. The entire variable domain, with the rest obtained from reference TRBV18 and TRBJ2-5, is as follows: NAGVMQNPRHLVRRRGQEARLRCSPMKGHSHVYWYRQLPEEGLKFMVYLQKENIIDESGMPKERFSAEFPKEGPSILRIQQVVRGDSAAYFCASSPGTEKETQYFGPGTRLLVL.

The chain couples TRBV12-5 to TRBJ1-1; D remains unclear. Between the trimmed V and J ends, which lost 1 base and 5 bases, there was a span of 11 bases. Germline assignment: CDR1 LGHNT and CDR2 FRNRAP. This CDR3 region has 14 residues. CDR3 protein: CASGLGAGWTEAFF. As DNA, the CDR3 is TGTGCTAGTGGTTTGGGTGCAGGATGGACTGAAGCTTTCTTT.

At least ten counts were recorded for this clone. J is TRBJ2-2 and V is TRBV7-9; 11 bases are shared with TRBD1. V shed 8 bases and J 7 bases; nucleotides not matched to a gene: 9. Germline lookup yields CDR1 SEHNR and CDR2 FQNEAQ (reference sequence). The CDR3 runs to 15 residues. The CDR3 nucleotides are TGTGCCAGCTACCCCGGGACAGGGGGTGTCGGGGAGCTGTTTTTT. Protein: CASYPGTGGVGELFF. Full variable domain (outside the CDR3, taken from reference TRBV7-9 and TRBJ2-2): DTGVSQNPRHKITKRGQNVTFRCDPISEHNRLYWYRQTLGQGPEFLTYFQNEAQLEKSRLLSDRFSAERPKGSFSTLEIQRTEQGDSAMYLCASYPGTGGVGELFFGEGSRLTVL.

This clone appeared a single time. The CDR3 region is CASSQGLAGNQETQYF. Written as DNA, the CDR3 is TGTGCCAGCAGTCAGGGACTAGCGGGGAACCAAGAGACCCAGTACTTC. The rearrangement uses TRBV28 and TRBJ2-5, with TRBD2 identical over 13 bases. The germline CDR1 and CDR2 sequences are MDHEN and SYDVKM. The CDR3 length is 16 residues. Trimming at V came to 5 bases and at J to 0 bases, leaving 3 bases not matched to a gene. Looking up the rest from reference TRBV28 and TRBJ2-5 gives the full variable domain: DVKVTQSSRYLVKRTGEKVFLECVQDMDHENMFWYRQDPGLGLRLIYFSYDVKMKEKGDIPEGYSVSREKKERFSLILESASTNQTSMYLCASSQGLAGNQETQYFGPGTRLLVL.

The genes are TRBV12-5 and TRBJ2-1; 12 bases fit TRBD2. There are 15 residues in the CDR3. Germline V gene sequence: CDR1 LGHNT, CDR2 FRNRAP. V shed 5 bases and J 3 bases; nucleotides not matched to a gene: 2. CDR3 bases: TGTGCTAGTGGTAAGACTAGCGGGGGCTACAATGAGCAGTTCTTC. Translating it yields CASGKTSGGYNEQFF.

The chain combines TRBV7-7 with TRBJ1-3; D may be TRBD1 (5 bases). With 2 bases removed from V and 2 bases from J, the gap between germline ends came to 10 bases. This CDR3 contains 15 residues. From germline, CDR1 is SSHAT and CDR2 FNYEAQ (reference sequence). DNA for the CDR3: TGTGCCAGCAGCTTAAGGGCAGGGCCTGGAAACACCATATATTTT. This codes for CASSLRAGPGNTIYF.

The rearrangement uses TRBV19 and TRBJ2-1, with 8 bases fitting TRBD2. There are 18 residues in the CDR3. Germline CDR1 is LNHDA and CDR2 is SQIVND (reference sequence). V lost 6 bases to trimming and J lost 0 bases; unmatched junction nucleotides: 13. CDR3 protein: CASSSGTSRPSSYNEQFF. The CDR3 DNA sequence: TGTGCCAGTAGCTCCGGGACTAGTAGGCCCAGCTCCTACAATGAGCAGTTCTTC.

The V call is TRBV6-6, the J call TRBJ1-2; D may be TRBD1 (5 bases). The CDR3 spans 14 residues. Germline V CDR1 and CDR2: MNHNY, SVGAGI (reference sequence). V was pared by 0 bases and J by 8 bases, with 13 bases between. CDR3 DNA sequence: TGTGCCAGCAGTTACTCCGGCAGGGCCCGCGGCTACACCTTC. The encoded protein is CASSYSGRARGYTF.

This clone has just a few counts. This chain joins TRBV11-3 and TRBJ2-2, with D possibly being TRBD2 (6 bases). Trimming took 5 bases from V and 1 from J, leaving 11 bases between them. This CDR3 has 15 amino acids. Germline assignment: CDR1 SGHNT and CDR2 YENEEA. The CDR3 spells CASSQGLLNTGELFF. For the CDR3, the DNA is TGTGCCAGCAGCCAGGGACTCCTGAACACCGGGGAGCTGTTTTTT.

The chain has TRBV11-2 and TRBJ2-1, with 10 bases fitting TRBD2. The CDR3 is 18 amino acids. With 2 bases clipped from V and 3 bases from J, the junction kept 10 bases outside the gene matches. Germline V gene sequence: CDR1 SGHAT, CDR2 FQNNGV. CDR3 loop: CASSLRGGASGGYNEQFF. The CDR3 nucleotides are TGTGCCAGCAGCTTAAGGGGCGGAGCTAGCGGGGGCTACAATGAGCAGTTCTTC.

This clone was detected only once. The chain joins TRBV6-1 to TRBJ1-5; D is unresolved. This CDR3 is built from 14 residues. The V and J ends lost 4 bases and 2 bases respectively, with 9 bases between them. From germline, CDR1 is MNHNS and CDR2 SASEGT. CDR3 region: CASSVEGGNQPQHF. The CDR3 DNA follows: TGTGCCAGCAGTGTTGAGGGAGGCAATCAGCCCCAGCATTTT.

CDR3 loop: CASSLPLAGGTYEQYF. CDR3 nucleotides: TGTGCCAGCAGCTTACCATTAGCGGGGGGAACCTACGAGCAGTACTTC. This chain links TRBV4-2 with TRBJ2-7, with 10 bases lining up with TRBD2. The length of the CDR3 is 16 residues. Germline V CDR1 and CDR2: LGHNA, YNFKEQ. Trimming cost V 5 bases and J 2 bases; bases outside gene matches: 9.

The chain couples TRBV5-1 to TRBJ1-1; D possibly corresponds to TRBD1 (5 bases). Between the trimmed V and J ends, which lost 4 bases and 1 base, there was a span of 8 bases. The CDR3 spans 13 residues. CDR1 and CDR2 (germline): SGHRS, YFSETQ. The CDR3 sequence is CASSTQGNTEAFF. CDR3 in DNA: TGCGCCAGCAGCACCCAGGGGAACACTGAAGCTTTCTTT.

This clone was observed once. The chain has TRBV27 and TRBJ1-5, with 9 bases aligning to TRBD1. The ends lost 1 base at V and 6 bases at J; junction bases unmatched: 7. The CDR3 consists of 16 residues. CDR1 MNHEY and CDR2 SMNVEV come from the germline V gene (reference sequence). CDR3 sequence reads: CASSLLGDRDIQPQHF. CDR3 DNA: TGTGCCAGCAGTTTATTAGGGGACAGGGATATTCAGCCCCAGCATTTT.

The chain combines TRBV9 with TRBJ2-6; D ambiguous. CDR1 and CDR2 from the germline V gene are SGDLS and YYNGEE. Deletions cut 4 bases from V and 1 base from J, with 6 bases between. CDR3 length: 14 amino acids. CDR3 sequence: CASSSTSGANVLTF. The DNA for the CDR3 is TGTGCCAGCAGCTCAACTTCTGGGGCCAACGTCCTGACTTTC.

This clone was seen a single time. This sequence joins TRBV6-5 and TRBJ2-7; maybe TRBD1 (6 bases). Per germline, CDR1 MNHEY and CDR2 SVGAGI. V shed 2 bases and J shed 7 bases, with 15 bases lying between them. CDR3 length: 14 amino acids. In DNA form, the CDR3 reads TGTGCCAGCAGTTACAGATCAGGGGTCTGGGAGCAGTACTTC. This translates into CASSYRSGVWEQYF.

The chain joins TRBV7-3 to TRBJ2-1; D unclear. Germline CDR1 and CDR2: SGHTA and FQGTGA. The CDR3 contains 13 residues. V lost 1 base, J lost 6 bases, and 7 bases lay in between. In DNA form, the CDR3 reads TGTGCCAGCAGCTTAATCCCCCTCAATGAGCAGTTCTTC. Translating it yields CASSLIPLNEQFF.

This clone has a handful of counts. V and J are TRBV11-2 and TRBJ2-3; tentatively, D is TRBD2 (6 bases). The germline V gene has CDR1 SGHAT and CDR2 FQNNGV. The CDR3 length is 13 residues. Trimming stripped 3 bases from V and 2 bases from J, with 6 bases between. CDR3 residues: CASSLRDTDTQYF. In DNA form, the CDR3 reads TGTGCCAGCAGCTTGCGGGACACAGATACGCAGTATTTT.

The chain links TRBV18 to TRBJ1-1; 9 positions agree with TRBD1. This CDR3 is 15 amino acids long. V dropped 2 bases and J dropped 4; count of bases not matched to a gene: 5. Per the germline V gene, CDR1 is KGHSH and CDR2 is LQKENI. The CDR3 sequence is CASSPSGQGSTEAFF. The CDR3 DNA reads as TGTGCCAGCTCACCATCCGGACAGGGGAGCACTGAAGCTTTCTTT.

The table lists this clone with a few counts. V gene TRBV6-1 combines with J gene TRBJ1-2; 8 bases align to TRBD1. The CDR3 loop spans 14 amino acids. V trimming: 3 bases; J trimming: 7 bases; junction bases outside the gene matches: 7. Germline V gene data show CDR1 as MNHNS and CDR2 as SASEGT. The DNA for the CDR3 is TGTGCCAGCAGTGAGGGGGCAGGGGGCTTTGGCTACACCTTC. Protein: CASSEGAGGFGYTF.

This sequence joins TRBV2 and TRBJ2-1; weak D call: TRBD1 (6 bases). Trimming took 5 bases from V and 7 from J, leaving 18 bases between them. The CDR3 is made up of 15 amino acids. Germline CDR1 reads SNHLY; CDR2 reads FYNNEI. The CDR3: CASSPQGAYGNEQFF. CDR3 in DNA: TGTGCCAGCAGTCCACAGGGTGCATATGGGAATGAGCAGTTCTTC.

This clone has just a few counts. J is TRBJ2-1 and V is TRBV5-1; tentatively, D is TRBD1 (6 bases). Trimming left V 1 base short and J 7 bases short, with 9 bases between. The CDR3 sequence is 13 residues long. Germline V gene lookup returns CDR1 SGHRS and CDR2 YFSETQ. CDR3 in DNA: TGCGCCAGCAGCTTGCAGGGGTTAAATGAGCAGTTCTTC. This codes for CASSLQGLNEQFF.

Written as DNA, the CDR3 is TGCGCCAGCAGCTTGGGTGGGACTAAAGAAGAGACCCAGTACTTC. This translates into CASSLGGTKEETQYF. The chain joins TRBV5-1 to TRBJ2-5, with 7 bases lining up with TRBD2. CDR3 size: 15 residues. V dropped 0 bases and J dropped 3; count of bases not matched to a gene: 5. In germline, CDR1 is SGHRS, CDR2 YFSETQ. Full variable domain (missing parts from reference TRBV5-1 and TRBJ2-5): KAGVTQTPRYLIKTRGQQVTLSCSPISGHRSVSWYQQTPGQGLQFLFEYFSETQRNKGNFPGRFSGRQFSNSRSEMNVSTLELGDSALYLCASSLGGTKEETQYFGPGTRLLVL.

This chain uses TRBV28 with TRBJ1-5; 12 bases align to TRBD1. CDR1 and CDR2 from the germline V gene are MDHEN and SYDVKM. This CDR3 contains 20 residues. The junction had 16 bases not matched to a gene; V was cut back by 7 bases and J by 0 bases. CDR3 protein: CASNPDTGTGGFYSNQPQHF. The CDR3 nucleotides read TGTGCCAGCAACCCGGATACCGGGACAGGGGGCTTTTATAGCAATCAGCCCCAGCATTTT.

This clone was counted only a few times. The J gene is TRBJ1-1, the V gene TRBV6-1; D unresolved. The CDR3 has 13 amino acids. The V gene lost 6 bases and the J gene lost 0 bases, with 8 bases spanning the gap. Per the germline V gene, CDR1 is MNHNS and CDR2 is SASEGT. The CDR3 DNA sequence: TGTGCCAGCAGGGGCAGCTTGAACACTGAAGCTTTCTTT. This encodes CASRGSLNTEAFF.

The V and J genes are TRBV5-4 and TRBJ2-3; 8 bases fit TRBD2. The ends lost 1 base at V and 3 bases at J; junction bases unmatched: 7. Germline V gene sequence: CDR1 SGHNT, CDR2 YYREEE (reference sequence). This CDR3 has 16 amino acids. CDR3 bases: TGTGCCAGCAGCTTGCGGGGGGGGCTCGAAACAGATACGCAGTATTTT. It encodes CASSLRGGLETDTQYF. The entire variable domain, with the rest obtained from reference TRBV5-4 and TRBJ2-3, is as follows: ETGVTQSPTHLIKTRGQQVTLRCSSQSGHNTVSWYQQALGQGPQFIFQYYREEENGRGNFPPRFSGLQFPNYSSELNVNALELDDSALYLCASSLRGGLETDTQYFGPGTRLTVL.

A remark on this clone: The same CDR3 also results from other DNA sequences found in this sample. The V gene is TRBV2, the J gene TRBJ2-3, with TRBD2 matching over 11 bases. The germline V gene has CDR1 SNHLY and CDR2 FYNNEI. The CDR3 is 15 amino acids. Unmatched junction bases numbered 4, after V lost 3 bases and J lost 5 bases. CDR3 sequence (DNA): TGTGCCAGCAGTGAGACTAGCGGGGCCGGAGATACGCAGTATTTT. Its protein product is CASSETSGAGDTQYF.